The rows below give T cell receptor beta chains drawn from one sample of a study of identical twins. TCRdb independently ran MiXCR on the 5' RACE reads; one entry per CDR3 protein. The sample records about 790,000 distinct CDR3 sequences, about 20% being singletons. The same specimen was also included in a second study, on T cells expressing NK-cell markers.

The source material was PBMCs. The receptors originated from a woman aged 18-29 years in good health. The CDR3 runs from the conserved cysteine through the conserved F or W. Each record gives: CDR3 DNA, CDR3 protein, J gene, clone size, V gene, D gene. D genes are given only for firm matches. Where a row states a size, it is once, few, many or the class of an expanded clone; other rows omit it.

TGCGCCAGCAGCTTGAACGTCCGGGACTACTCCTACGAGCAGTACTTC	CASSLNVRDYSYEQYF	TRBJ2-7	few	TRBV5-1	TRBD2
TGTGCCAGCAGTTATAATACGGGGACTAGCAATGAGCAGTTCTTC	CASSYNTGTSNEQFF	TRBJ2-1	few	TRBV7-9	TRBD2
TGTGCCTGGAGTCTCAGGGCCGGTACAGATACGCAGTATTTT	CAWSLRAGTDTQYF	TRBJ2-3	NA	TRBV30	NA
TGTGCCAGCAGTCCAGCCCGGGTTGTTGGCTACACCTTC	CASSPARVVGYTF	TRBJ1-2	NA	TRBV7-9	NA
TGTGCCAGCAGTTTTTGGGGAATGACTTTCTTT	CASSFWGMTFF	TRBJ1-1	NA	TRBV12-3/TRBV12-4	NA
TGCAGTGCTCCGTTTGGGGGGGAGCAGTTCTTC	CSAPFGGEQFF	TRBJ2-1	NA	TRBV20-1	NA
TGTGCCATCAGGGTCGGGACTGCAGATCCCGAGCAGTACTTC	CAIRVGTADPEQYF	TRBJ2-7	NA	TRBV10-3	NA
TGTGCCAGCAGCCCCGCCCTAGCGGGGGCCCACAATGAGCAGTTCTTC	CASSPALAGAHNEQFF	TRBJ2-1	few	TRBV13	TRBD2
TGTGCCAGCAGCTTGATGGGCGCGGCGAACACCGGGGAGCTGTTTTTT	CASSLMGAANTGELFF	TRBJ2-2	few	TRBV5-6	NA
TGCAGCGTTGCTAGCGGGGGGCAAGATACGCAGTATTTT	CSVASGGQDTQYF	TRBJ2-3	many	TRBV29-1	TRBD2
TGTGCCAGCAGCTGGACAGTTAGCAATCAGCCCCAGCATTTT	CASSWTVSNQPQHF	TRBJ1-5	NA	TRBV12-3/TRBV12-4	NA
TGTGCCAGCAGCCCGCCGAGGCTCATGAACACTGAAGCTTTCTTT	CASSPPRLMNTEAFF	TRBJ1-1	NA	TRBV7-9	NA
TGTGCCAGCAGCTCCCAGCCGAGGTGGTCCTACAATGAGCAGTTCTTC	CASSSQPRWSYNEQFF	TRBJ2-1	few	TRBV7-8	NA
TGTGCCAGCAGGGTCCCCGGATCCGCCGGGTACTACAATGAGCAGTTCTTC	CASRVPGSAGYYNEQFF	TRBJ2-1	NA	TRBV25-1	NA
TGTGCCACCGACTCTTCCTCGTCGACTCATAAGGGGACAGATACGCAGTATTTT	CATDSSSSTHKGTDTQYF	TRBJ2-3	NA	TRBV15	NA
TGTGCCAGCAGCCGAGACAGGGGGCATGAGGAGCAGTACTTC	CASSRDRGHEEQYF	TRBJ2-7	once	TRBV7-9	TRBD1
TGTGCCACCAGCAAACTAGCGGGAGTGTCCGGGGAGCTGTTTTTT	CATSKLAGVSGELFF	TRBJ2-2	NA	TRBV15	TRBD2
TGTGCCTGGAGTGCCTATGGAAACACCATATATTTT	CAWSAYGNTIYF	TRBJ1-3	NA	TRBV30	NA
TGCAGCGTTGAAGAAGAGAGACAGGCAGATACGCAGTATTTT	CSVEEERQADTQYF	TRBJ2-3	NA	TRBV29-1	NA
TGCAGTGCTAGAAGCGGGGTCTACAATGAGCAGTTCTTC	CSARSGVYNEQFF	TRBJ2-1	NA	TRBV20-1	TRBD2
TGCAGTGCTAGAGGATCCCCTAGCGGGGGGCAAGAGACCCAGTACTTC	CSARGSPSGGQETQYF	TRBJ2-5	few	TRBV20-1	TRBD2
TGTGCCAGCAGTCGAAACGCGGGACTCTCCTACAATGAGCAGTTCTTC	CASSRNAGLSYNEQFF	TRBJ2-1	NA	TRBV6-1	NA
TGCAGTGCGGAATTAGCGGGGGGCAGCCGAGAGACCCAGTACTTC	CSAELAGGSRETQYF	TRBJ2-5	NA	TRBV20-1	TRBD2
TGCAGTGCTAGGTCGGTAGCGGGATCAGATACGCAGTATTTT	CSARSVAGSDTQYF	TRBJ2-3	few	TRBV20-1	TRBD2
TGTGCCAGCAGCTCTAGCGGGGAATATGGAGATACGCAGTATTTT	CASSSSGEYGDTQYF	TRBJ2-3	NA	TRBV7-3	TRBD2
TGTGCCAGCAGCGTGCCAGAGCTCAGGGGCAAGACCCAGTACTTC	CASSVPELRGKTQYF	TRBJ2-5	few	TRBV7-2	NA
TGTGCCAGCAGCCGGACAGGGTTTGAGCAGTTCTTC	CASSRTGFEQFF	TRBJ2-1	few	TRBV6-6	TRBD1
TGTGCCAGCAGCCGTCGTAACTCTCGCGTTACATACGAGCAGTACTTC	CASSRRNSRVTYEQYF	TRBJ2-7	few	TRBV6-2/TRBV6-3	NA
TGTGCCATCAGTGATCGGAACAGGGACGGCAATGAGCAGTTCTTC	CAISDRNRDGNEQFF	TRBJ2-1	NA	TRBV10-3	NA
TGTGCCAGCAGTCCTAGACTTACGAACACCGGGGAGCTGTTTTTT	CASSPRLTNTGELFF	TRBJ2-2	few	TRBV12-3/TRBV12-4	NA
TGCAGTGCTAGCTTCGAGAACACCGGGGAGCTGTTTTTT	CSASFENTGELFF	TRBJ2-2	NA	TRBV20-1	NA
TGTGCCAGCAGCTTAGTCCTAGGCGGAGCCGGGGAGCTGTTTTTT	CASSLVLGGAGELFF	TRBJ2-2	NA	TRBV7-2	NA
TGCAGTGCTACAGACAGGTTCCACGAGCAGTACTTC	CSATDRFHEQYF	TRBJ2-7	NA	TRBV20-1	NA
TGTGCCAGCAGTACACCCTCGACAGGGCCCAATGAGCAGTTCTTC	CASSTPSTGPNEQFF	TRBJ2-1	few	TRBV12-3/TRBV12-4	TRBD1
TGTGCCAGCAGTGTGACTAGCGGGAGCCCCAGTGAGCAGTTCTTC	CASSVTSGSPSEQFF	TRBJ2-1	NA	TRBV6-1	TRBD2
TGTGCCAGCAGGCCGAATGTCGGTGAGCAGTCCTTC	CASRPNVGEQSF	TRBJ2-1	NA	TRBV12-3/TRBV12-4	NA
TGTGCCAGCAGTTATTTCTGGGCTAGCGGGGTTTACAATGAGCAGTTCTTC	CASSYFWASGVYNEQFF	TRBJ2-1	few	TRBV6-5	TRBD2
TGCGCCAGCAGCTTCCTACTAGCGGGAGTTGTGTATGAGCAGTTCTTC	CASSFLLAGVVYEQFF	TRBJ2-1	NA	TRBV5-1	TRBD2
TGCAGTTCTCCCCGGGACCCGGCCTACAATGAGCAGTTCTTC	CSSPRDPAYNEQFF	TRBJ2-1	NA	TRBV20-1	NA